Each of the 4 T cell receptor beta chains below was sequenced from the same sample in a study of resident and recirculating memory T cells in vitiligo (dated by TCRdb to the late 2010s). Libraries were built with the immunoSEQ multiplex PCR assay. Not all clones reach the TCRdb copy of this immuneACCESS table, which keeps in-frame sequences only. Checked studies attribute under half of the gap to unresolved V genes and leave the rest unexplained. Within this sample are tens of thousands of clones, with about nine tenths of them counted one time only. Clones ranked in the top ten supply roughly 5% of the sample. Input material: blood. These receptors were taken from a male donor with vitiligo.

The V gene is TRBV6-6, the J gene TRBJ1-6; no reliable D call. Germline assignment: CDR1 MNHNY and CDR2 SVGAGI (reference sequence). There are 10 residues in the CDR3. Trimming took 4 bases from V and 14 from J, leaving 6 bases between them. As DNA, the CDR3 is TGTGCCAGCAGTTCCCGGGCCCTCCACTTT. It is translated as CASSSRALHF.

CDR3 in DNA: TGCGCCAGCAGCTTGGGACAGGGGGTTGGCGAGCAGTACTTC. It is translated as CASSLGQGVGEQYF. V usage is TRBV5-1 and J usage is TRBJ2-7; 9 bases line up with TRBD1. V trimming: 0 bases; J trimming: 6 bases; junction bases outside the gene matches: 4. The length of the CDR3 is 14 residues. Germline V gives CDR1 SGHRS, CDR2 YFSETQ.

The chain uses TRBV7-2 and TRBJ2-3, with no clear D. The germline CDR1 and CDR2 sequences are SGHTA and FQGNSA. CDR3 length equals 13 residues. The ends were cut back, 6 bases at V and 1 base at J, with 8 bases in the middle. CDR3 in DNA: TGTGCCAGCAGTACGCGGCGCACAGATACGCAGTATTTT. This translates into CASSTRRTDTQYF.

The chain recombines TRBV18 with TRBJ1-4, with D possibly matching TRBD1 (5 bases). The CDR3 sequence is 16 residues long. V shed 6 bases and J shed 7 bases, with 21 bases lying between them. Germline V gene data show CDR1 as KGHSH and CDR2 as LQKENI. CDR3 in amino acids: CASSTTPGGSREKLFF. The CDR3 DNA reads TGTGCCAGCTCCACCACCCCCGGGGGGTCGCGTGAAAAACTGTTTTTT.